This T cell receptor beta chain was identified during a study of T cells in Graves' hyperthyroidism and ophthalmopathy. The CDR3 is made up of 17 amino acids. V trimming: 3 bases; J trimming: 1 base; junction bases outside the gene matches: 8. Germline lookup yields CDR1 MNHEY and CDR2 SMNVEV (reference sequence). Extraction of PBMCs used approximately 10 ml of fresh peripheral blood. TCR beta CDR3 regions were amplified from RNA transcripts. The HTBI primer set was used in a first-round RT-PCR of the TCR CDR3. TCRdb analysed the multiplex PCR reads with MiXCR anew, one entry per CDR3 protein. The sample has roughly 250,000 distinct CDR3 sequences; about 15% are singletons. Many counts were recorded for this clonotype. Its antigen is as yet unknown. Study results and caveats: Through a model of 13 V-J features, ophthalmopathy was separated from stable hyperthyroidism. Ophthalmopathy got predicted by the model a median roughly six months before its onset.

V usage is TRBV27 and J usage is TRBJ2-1; TRBD2 agrees at 8 bases. This clonotype was sampled from a woman aged 40 to 50 with Graves' hyperthyroidism that later progressed to Graves' ophthalmopathy. Sequencing input: blood. CDR3 in amino acids: CASSFKASGLSYNEQFF. The CDR3 nucleotides read TGTGCCAGCAGTTTTAAAGCTAGCGGGTTATCCTACAATGAGCAGTTCTTC.